A selection of T cell receptor beta chains follows, all from one sample in a study of blood T cell repertoires in COVID-19. The data were produced by immunoSEQ multiplex PCR, yet TCRdb's version contains in-frame clones alone and is incomplete. The data hold under 100,000 clones, with around 90% observed a single time. The material sequenced was peripheral blood. The receptors stem from a man between 60 and 75 years old with COVID-19, enrolled during active disease. CDR3s include the opening cysteine and the closing phenylalanine or tryptophan.

V gene	J gene	CDR3 protein
TRBV4-2	TRBJ1-1	CASSPDLSRDTEAFF
TRBV3-1/TRBV3-2	TRBJ2-7	CASSPGTSGSYEQYF
TRBV7-3	TRBJ2-1	CASSAGTGENNEQFF
TRBV7-3	TRBJ1-1	CASSAQPGLTNTEAFF
TRBV24-1	TRBJ2-7	CATSDFNPGQGTYEQYF
TRBV11-3	TRBJ2-7	CASSSAPGEQYF
TRBV30	TRBJ1-6	CAWKMDSNSPLHF
TRBV27	TRBJ1-3	CASSSSGGAGNTIYF
TRBV27	TRBJ1-2	CASTKEGQGGYGYTF
TRBV5-4	TRBJ2-7	CASSPWRGVSSYEQYF
TRBV30	TRBJ2-5	CAWSSGGAETQYF
TRBV5-1	TRBJ1-3	CASSDDRAAGNTIYF
TRBV5-5	TRBJ2-7	CASSLMIPSGTGYPYEQYF
TRBV11-2	TRBJ2-3	CASSSQSGRGTDTQYF
TRBV19	TRBJ2-7	CASSIRLAGGTEQYF
TRBV2	TRBJ2-5	CASSEERTSGSETQYF